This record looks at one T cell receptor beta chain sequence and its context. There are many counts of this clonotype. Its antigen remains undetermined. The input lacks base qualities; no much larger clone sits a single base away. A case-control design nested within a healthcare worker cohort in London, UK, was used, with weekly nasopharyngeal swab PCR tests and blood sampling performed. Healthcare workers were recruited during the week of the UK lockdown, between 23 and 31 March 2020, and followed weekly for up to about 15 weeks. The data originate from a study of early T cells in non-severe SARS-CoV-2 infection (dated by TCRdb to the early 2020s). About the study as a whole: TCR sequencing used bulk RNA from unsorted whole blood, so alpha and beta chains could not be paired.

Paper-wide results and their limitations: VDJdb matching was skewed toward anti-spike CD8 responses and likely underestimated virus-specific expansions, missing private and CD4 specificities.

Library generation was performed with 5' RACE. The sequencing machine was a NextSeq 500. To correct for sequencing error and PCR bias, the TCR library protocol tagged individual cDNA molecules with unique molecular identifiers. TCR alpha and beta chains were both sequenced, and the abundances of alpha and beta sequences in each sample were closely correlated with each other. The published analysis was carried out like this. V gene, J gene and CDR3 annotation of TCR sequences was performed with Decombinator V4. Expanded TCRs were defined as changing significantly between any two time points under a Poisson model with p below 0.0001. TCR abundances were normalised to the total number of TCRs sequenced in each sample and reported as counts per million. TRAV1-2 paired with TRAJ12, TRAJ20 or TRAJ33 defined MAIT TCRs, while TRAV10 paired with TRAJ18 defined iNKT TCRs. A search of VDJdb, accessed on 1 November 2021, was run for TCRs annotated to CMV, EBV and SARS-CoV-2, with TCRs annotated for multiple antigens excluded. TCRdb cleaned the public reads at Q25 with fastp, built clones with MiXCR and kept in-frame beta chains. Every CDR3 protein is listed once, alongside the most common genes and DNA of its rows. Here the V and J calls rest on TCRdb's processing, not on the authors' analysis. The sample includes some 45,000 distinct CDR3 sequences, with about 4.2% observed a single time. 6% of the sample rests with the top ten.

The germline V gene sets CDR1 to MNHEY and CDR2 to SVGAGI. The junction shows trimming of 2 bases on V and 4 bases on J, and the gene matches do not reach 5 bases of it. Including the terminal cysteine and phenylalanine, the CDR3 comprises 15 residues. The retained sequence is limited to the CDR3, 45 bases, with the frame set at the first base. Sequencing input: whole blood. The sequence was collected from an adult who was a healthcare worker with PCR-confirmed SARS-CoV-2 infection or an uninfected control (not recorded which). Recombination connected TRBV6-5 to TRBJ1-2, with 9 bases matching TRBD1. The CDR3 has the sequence CASSYRGQGSYGYTF. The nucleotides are TGTGCCAGCAGTTACCGCGGACAGGGGAGCTATGGCTACACCTTC.